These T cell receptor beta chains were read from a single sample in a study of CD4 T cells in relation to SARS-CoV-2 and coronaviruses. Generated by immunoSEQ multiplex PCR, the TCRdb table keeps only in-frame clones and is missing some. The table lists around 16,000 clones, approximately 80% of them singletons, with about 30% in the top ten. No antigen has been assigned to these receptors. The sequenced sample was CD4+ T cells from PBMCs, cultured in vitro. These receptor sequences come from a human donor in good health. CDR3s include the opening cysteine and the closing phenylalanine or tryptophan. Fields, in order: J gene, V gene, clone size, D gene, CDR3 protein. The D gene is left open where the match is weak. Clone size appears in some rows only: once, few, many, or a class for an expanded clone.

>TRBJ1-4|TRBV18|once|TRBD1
CASSRTGQGAEKLFF
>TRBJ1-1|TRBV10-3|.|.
CATSPRQEYTEAFF
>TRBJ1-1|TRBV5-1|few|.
CASSAGTAENTEAFF
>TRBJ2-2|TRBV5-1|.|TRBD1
CASSSTGSGVTGELFF
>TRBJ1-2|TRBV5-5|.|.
CASSLTHGRRGYTF
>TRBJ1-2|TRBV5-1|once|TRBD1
CASSLNRDRGGYTF
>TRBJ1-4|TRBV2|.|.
CASRKQELFF
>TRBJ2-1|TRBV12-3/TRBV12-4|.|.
CASSLQGREQFF
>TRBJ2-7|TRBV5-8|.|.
CASSLGQFEQYF
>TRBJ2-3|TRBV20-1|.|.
CSASVSGSTDTQYF
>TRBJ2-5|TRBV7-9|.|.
CASSLVGETQYF
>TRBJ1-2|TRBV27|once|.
CASSLSRDTYGYTF
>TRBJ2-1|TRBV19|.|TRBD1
CASSTAGTANNEQFF
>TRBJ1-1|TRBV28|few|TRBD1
CASSRTGGGTEAFF
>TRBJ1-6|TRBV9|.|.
CASSNGPSYNSPLHF
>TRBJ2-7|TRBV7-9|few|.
CATSEGQTYEQYF
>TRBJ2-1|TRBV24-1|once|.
CATSDFVVPEQFF
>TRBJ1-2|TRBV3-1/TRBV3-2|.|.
CASSQGAFTGTARF
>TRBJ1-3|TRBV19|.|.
CASSYPGVPGNTIYF